This TCR beta chain was recorded in a study of T cell responses to AZD1222 COVID-19 vaccine. Study observations and caveats: Donors skewed white British and female; clonal diversity was possibly underestimated. A rise in Spike-specific TCR breadth and depth followed two AZD1222 doses. No repertoire was sampled before or during the peak T cell response, only after it. Epitopes outside B.1.351 and B.1.1.7 mutated regions reportedly drew nearly half of spike TCRs.

As regards this clone: Its antigen is as yet unknown.

Assay: immunoSEQ multiplex PCR; the TCRdb copy retains only in-frame clones and omits some. The data show about 70,000 clones, 84% seen once. With 8 bases removed from V and 9 bases from J, the gap between germline ends came to 23 bases. Germline V gene data show CDR1 as LGHDT and CDR2 as YNNKEL (reference sequence). The CDR3 loop spans 15 amino acids. The rearrangement links TRBV3-1 (or the pseudogene TRBV3-2) to TRBJ2-1; the D gene is possibly TRBD1 (6 bases). The receptor was derived from an adult in good health. The sequenced sample was peripheral blood, obtained on day 0 of AZD1222 vaccination. As DNA, the CDR3 is TGTGCCAGCTCTCACCTTCTGGGGGCGGCGGTTGAGCAGTTCTTC. Amino acids: CASSHLLGAAVEQFF.